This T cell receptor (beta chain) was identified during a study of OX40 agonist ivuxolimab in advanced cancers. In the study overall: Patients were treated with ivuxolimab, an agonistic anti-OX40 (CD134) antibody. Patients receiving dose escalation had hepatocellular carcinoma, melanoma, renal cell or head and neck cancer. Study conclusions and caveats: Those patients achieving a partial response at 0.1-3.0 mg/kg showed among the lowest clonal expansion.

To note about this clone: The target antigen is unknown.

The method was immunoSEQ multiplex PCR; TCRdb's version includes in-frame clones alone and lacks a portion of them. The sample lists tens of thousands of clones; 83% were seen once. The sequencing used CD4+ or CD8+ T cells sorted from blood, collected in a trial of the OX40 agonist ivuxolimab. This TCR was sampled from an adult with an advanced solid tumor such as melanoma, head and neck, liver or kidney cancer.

The CDR3: CAWRKGWGTEAFF. The DNA of the CDR3 is TGTGCCTGGAGGAAAGGGTGGGGCACTGAAGCTTTCTTT. The chain links TRBV30 to TRBJ1-1; D is unclear. V was trimmed by 3 bases and J by 4 bases, leaving 12 bases between them. The germline CDR1 and CDR2 sequences are GTSNPN and SVGIG (reference sequence). The CDR3 sequence is 13 residues long.